Shown below are 17 T cell receptor beta chains from a single sample sequenced in a study of blood T cell repertoires in COVID-19. TCRdb's copy holds only in-frame clones and misses some; the assay was immunoSEQ multiplex PCR. This sample has 200,000 to 250,000 clones, with about 90% found just once. Material: PBMCs or T cells enriched from blood (not recorded which). The receptors were sampled from a man aged 30 to 45 who had been exposed to COVID-19.

V gene TRBV3-1 (or the pseudogene TRBV3-2) combines with J gene TRBJ1-5, with 7 bases fitting TRBD1. The germline V gene has CDR1 LGHDT and CDR2 YNNKEL (reference sequence). J lost 6 bases, V lost 4 bases, and 6 bases had no gene match. This CDR3 is built from 14 residues. CDR3 protein: CASSPRDSSQPQHF. As DNA, the CDR3 is TGTGCCAGCAGCCCCCGGGACAGCTCTCAGCCCCAGCATTTT.

The chain has TRBV20-1 and TRBJ1-1; tentatively, D is TRBD1 (5 bases). Germline V gene sequence: CDR1 DFQATT, CDR2 SNEGSKA (reference sequence). Trimming removed 3 bases from V and 8 bases from J, with 10 bases in between. This CDR3 is built from 11 residues. The CDR3 loop is CSASTQVEAFF. CDR3 nucleotides: TGCAGTGCTAGCACACAGGTCGAAGCTTTCTTT.

The chain employs TRBV5-1 and TRBJ2-7; TRBD2 matches at 9 bases. CDR3 length: 16 amino acids. Germline CDR1 SGHRS, CDR2 YFSETQ. J lost 6 bases, V lost 5 bases, and 15 bases had no gene match. The CDR3 region has the DNA TGCGCCAGCAGTCCGGGGGGGACTAGCCTATTGGGCGAGCAGTACTTC. Its protein is CASSPGGTSLLGEQYF.

Only a few counts were recorded for this clone. The chain employs TRBV4-1 and TRBJ1-6; D not certain. The CDR3 consists of 14 residues. V was trimmed by 4 bases and J by 4 bases, leaving 8 bases between them. Germline CDR1 is MGHRA and CDR2 is YSYEKL. The CDR3 coding sequence is TGCGCCAGCAGCCGGGGAGGGTATAATTCACCCCTCCACTTT. Protein sequence: CASSRGGYNSPLHF.

This clone was found once. This rearrangement joins TRBV30 to TRBJ1-5; unclear D gene. V shed 2 bases and J shed 5 bases, with 16 bases lying between them. Germline CDR1 and CDR2: GTSNPN and SVGIG (reference sequence). The CDR3 consists of 15 residues. Here the CDR3 DNA reads TGTGCCTGGAGTTTGGGAGGGCCCCAGGATCAGCCCCAGCATTTT. Protein: CAWSLGGPQDQPQHF.

This chain links TRBV6-6 with TRBJ2-2; possibly TRBD1 for D (6 bases). Germline V gives CDR1 MNHNY, CDR2 SVGAGI (reference sequence). The CDR3 totals 16 residues. Trimming stripped 7 bases from V and 0 bases from J, with 15 bases between. The CDR3 reads CASNRHGQPNTGELFF. As DNA, the CDR3 is TGTGCCAGCAATAGGCACGGACAGCCGAACACCGGGGAGCTGTTTTTT.

The rearrangement joins TRBV4-3 to TRBJ1-2; 9 bases are a match to TRBD1. The junction had 12 bases not matched to a gene; V was cut back by 4 bases and J by 6 bases. Germline CDR1 reads LGHNA; CDR2 reads YSLEER. This CDR3 has 16 residues. The CDR3, as DNA: TGCGCCAGCAGCCCTGTACCGGGACAGGGAGTCCATGGCTACACCTTC. Protein: CASSPVPGQGVHGYTF.

The V call is TRBV6-6, the J call TRBJ1-2, with 8 bases that match TRBD1. This CDR3 comprises 13 residues. The V segment lost 6 bases and the J segment 5 bases; nucleotides outside the gene matches: 5. Germline V gene sequence: CDR1 MNHNY, CDR2 SVGAGI (reference sequence). CDR3 sequence: CASSRGTGYGYTF. The CDR3 nucleotides are TGTGCCAGCAGCCGCGGGACAGGTTATGGCTACACCTTC.

V and J are TRBV12-3 or TRBV12-4 and TRBJ1-1; TRBD1 aligns across 9 bases. This CDR3 contains 12 residues. Trimming removed 4 bases from V and 10 bases from J; junction bases left unmatched: 4. The CDR3 region is CASSSSTGGAFF. CDR3 bases: TGTGCCAGCAGTTCCTCGACAGGGGGAGCTTTCTTT.

This clone was found once. V usage is TRBV6-5 and J usage is TRBJ2-2; 8 bases agree with TRBD2. This CDR3 has 14 residues. V shed 9 bases and J 3 bases; nucleotides not matched to a gene: 6. CDR1 is MNHEY and CDR2 is SVGAGI in the germline V gene. CDR3 in DNA: TGTGCCAGTGGGGGGACTAGAGACACCGGGGAGCTGTTTTTT. It yields the protein CASGGTRDTGELFF.

The chain combines TRBV15 with TRBJ2-2; D unresolved. Deletions cut 1 base from V and 3 bases from J, with 6 bases between. This CDR3 is built from 14 residues. In germline, CDR1 is LNHNV, CDR2 YYDKDF (reference sequence). The DNA for the CDR3 is TGTGCCACCAGCAGAGGGGCGTACACCGGGGAGCTGTTTTTT. The encoded protein is CATSRGAYTGELFF.

The chain has TRBV7-8 and TRBJ2-2; D is possibly TRBD2 (5 bases). Germline CDR1 and CDR2: SGHVS and FQNEAQ. The CDR3 contains 16 residues. Trimming took off 3 bases at V and 7 bases at J, with 18 bases between the two ends. CDR3 bases: TGTGCCAGCAGCTTCCCGGCCCTCCCTGCGGGCGGGGAGCTGTTTTTT. Protein: CASSFPALPAGGELFF.

The CDR3 here is CASSIGQTNNQPQHF. CDR3 coding DNA: TGTGCCAGTAGTATAGGACAGACCAACAATCAGCCCCAGCATTTT. The V gene is TRBV19, the J gene TRBJ1-5; maybe TRBD1 (5 bases). This CDR3 region has 15 residues. V was trimmed by 1 base and J by 3 bases, leaving 10 bases between them. Looked up from germline, CDR1 is LNHDA and CDR2 is SQIVND (reference sequence).

The genes are TRBV18 and TRBJ2-5; tentative D call: TRBD2 (6 bases). This CDR3 has 15 residues. Looked up from germline, CDR1 is KGHSH and CDR2 is LQKENI. Trimming took off 2 bases at V and 2 bases at J, with 12 bases between the two ends. CDR3 coding DNA: TGTGCCAGCTCACCAGGTTGGCGGGAACAAGAGACCCAGTACTTC. Translated: CASSPGWREQETQYF.

This clone was recorded once. The genes are TRBV9 and TRBJ2-2; D is unclear. CDR3 length: 12 residues. V dropped 1 base and J dropped 7 bases, with 5 bases sitting between them. Germline CDR1 reads SGDLS; CDR2 reads YYNGEE. The CDR3 sequence is CASSVLNGELFF. The CDR3 nucleotides read TGTGCCAGCAGCGTACTTAACGGGGAGCTGTTTTTT.

On this clone: This same CDR3 is encoded by further DNA sequences in the sample. The chain employs TRBV5-1 and TRBJ1-2; maybe TRBD1 (5 bases). Trimming took 5 bases from V and 1 from J, leaving 9 bases between them. The CDR3 has 13 residues. Germline CDR1 and CDR2: SGHRS and YFSETQ. The CDR3 coding sequence is TGCGCCAGCAGAACCGACAGTAACTATGGCTACACCTTC. Its translation is CASRTDSNYGYTF.

The rearrangement joins TRBV10-3 to TRBJ1-2; 10 bases map to TRBD1. CDR3 size: 14 residues. V lost 9 bases and J lost 3; bases outside the gene matches: 7. The germline V gene encodes CDR1 ENHRY and CDR2 SYGVKD. The CDR3 nucleotides read TGTGCCATAAGGACAGGGGGAAACCACTATGGCTACACCTTC. This gives the protein CAIRTGGNHYGYTF.